The entry that follows covers one T cell receptor (beta chain) sequence. Its antigen is undetermined. The CDR3 consists of 18 residues. Reverse transcription of extracted RNA yielded cDNA, which provided the sequencing template. TCRdb's table, derived via immunoSEQ multiplex PCR, lists solely in-frame clones and lacks some. Here the sample spans around 190,000 clones, roughly 60% being singletons. This entry belongs to a study of CD8+ T cells in alopecia areata. Study-wide background: Patients in the study were on tofacitinib for 6 to 18 months, then off it for 6 months.

As for treatment: oral pan-JAK inhibitor, 5-10 mg twice daily. Study findings and constraints: Under tofacitinib, numerous expanded lesional clonotypes remained detectable in scalp and blood. Tofacitinib significantly decreased scalp clonality and expanded CD8+ clones among top 100. More clonal than normal scalp was lesional scalp, particularly alopecia totalis/universalis.

The gene calls are TRBV21-1 and TRBJ2-2; no DNA check was done on the table's D call, TRBD1. TRBV21-1 is flagged as a pseudogene. Sequences were derived from CD4+ T cells sorted from blood, sampled at week 24, from a patient treated with tofacitinib. The sequence was obtained from a human donor with alopecia areata. CDR3 sequence reads: CASSKGRTGGRRTGELFF. CDR3 DNA sequence: TGTGCCAGCAGCAAAGGCAGGACAGGGGGCCGACGCACCGGGGAGCTGTTTTTT.